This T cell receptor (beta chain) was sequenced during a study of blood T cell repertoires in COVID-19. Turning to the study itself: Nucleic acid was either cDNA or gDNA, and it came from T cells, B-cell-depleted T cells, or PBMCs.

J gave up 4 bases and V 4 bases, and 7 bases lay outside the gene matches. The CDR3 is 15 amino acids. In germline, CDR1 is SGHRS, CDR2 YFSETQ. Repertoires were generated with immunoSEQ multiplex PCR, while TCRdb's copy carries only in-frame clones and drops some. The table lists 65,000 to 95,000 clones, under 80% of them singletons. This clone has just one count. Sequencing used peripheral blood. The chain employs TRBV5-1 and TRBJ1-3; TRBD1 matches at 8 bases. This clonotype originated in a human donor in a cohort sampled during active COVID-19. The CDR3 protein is CASSLAGGSGNTIYF. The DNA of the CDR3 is TGCGCCAGCAGCCTCGCAGGGGGCTCGGGAAACACCATATATTTT.